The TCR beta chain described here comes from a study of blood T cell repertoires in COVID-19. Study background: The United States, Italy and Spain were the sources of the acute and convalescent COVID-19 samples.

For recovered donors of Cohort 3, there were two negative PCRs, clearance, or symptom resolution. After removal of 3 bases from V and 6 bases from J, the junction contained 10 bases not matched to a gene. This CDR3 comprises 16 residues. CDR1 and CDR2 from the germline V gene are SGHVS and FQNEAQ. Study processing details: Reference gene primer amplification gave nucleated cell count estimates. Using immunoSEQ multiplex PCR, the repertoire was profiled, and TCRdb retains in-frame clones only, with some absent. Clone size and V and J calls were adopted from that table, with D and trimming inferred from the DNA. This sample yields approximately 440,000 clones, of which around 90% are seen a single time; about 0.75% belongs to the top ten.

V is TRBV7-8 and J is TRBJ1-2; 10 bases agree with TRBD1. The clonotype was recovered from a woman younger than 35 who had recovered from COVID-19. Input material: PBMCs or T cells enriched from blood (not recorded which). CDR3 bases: TGTGCCAGCAGCTTTTCCGGGACAGGGGCGTGGGATGGCTACACCTTC. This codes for CASSFSGTGAWDGYTF.